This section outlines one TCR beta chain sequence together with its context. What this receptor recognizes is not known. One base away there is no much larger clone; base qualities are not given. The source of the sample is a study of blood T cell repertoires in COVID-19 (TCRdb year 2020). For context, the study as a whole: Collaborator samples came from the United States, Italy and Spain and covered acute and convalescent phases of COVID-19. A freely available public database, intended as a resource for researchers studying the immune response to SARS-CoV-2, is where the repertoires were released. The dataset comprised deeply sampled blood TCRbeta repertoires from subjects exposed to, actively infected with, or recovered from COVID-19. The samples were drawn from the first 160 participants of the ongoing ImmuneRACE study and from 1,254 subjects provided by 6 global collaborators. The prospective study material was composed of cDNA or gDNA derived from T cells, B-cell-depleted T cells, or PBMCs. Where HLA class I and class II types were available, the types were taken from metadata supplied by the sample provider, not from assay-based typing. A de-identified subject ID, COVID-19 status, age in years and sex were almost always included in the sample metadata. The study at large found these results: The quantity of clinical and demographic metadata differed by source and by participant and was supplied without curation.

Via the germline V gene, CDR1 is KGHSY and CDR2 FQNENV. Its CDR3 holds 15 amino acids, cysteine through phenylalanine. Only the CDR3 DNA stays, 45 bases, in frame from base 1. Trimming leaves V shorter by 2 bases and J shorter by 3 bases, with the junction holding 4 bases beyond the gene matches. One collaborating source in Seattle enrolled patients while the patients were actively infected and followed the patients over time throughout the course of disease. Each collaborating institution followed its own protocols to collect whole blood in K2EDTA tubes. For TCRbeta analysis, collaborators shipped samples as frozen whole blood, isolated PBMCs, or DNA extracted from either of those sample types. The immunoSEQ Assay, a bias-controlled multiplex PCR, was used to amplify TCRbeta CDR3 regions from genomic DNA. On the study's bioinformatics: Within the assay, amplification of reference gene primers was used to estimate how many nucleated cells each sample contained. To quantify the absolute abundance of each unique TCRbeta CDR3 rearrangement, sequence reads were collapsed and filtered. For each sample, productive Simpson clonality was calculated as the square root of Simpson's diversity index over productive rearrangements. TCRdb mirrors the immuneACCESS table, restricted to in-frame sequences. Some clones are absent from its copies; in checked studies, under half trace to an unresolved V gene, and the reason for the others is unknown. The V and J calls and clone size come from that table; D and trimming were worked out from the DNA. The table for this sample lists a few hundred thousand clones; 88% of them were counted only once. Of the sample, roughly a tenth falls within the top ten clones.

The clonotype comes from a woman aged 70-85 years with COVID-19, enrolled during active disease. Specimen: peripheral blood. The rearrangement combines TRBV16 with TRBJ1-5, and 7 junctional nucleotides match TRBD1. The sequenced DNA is TGTGCCAGCAGCCAAGACAGGGAACCCAATCAGCCCCAGCATTTT. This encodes CASSQDREPNQPQHF.